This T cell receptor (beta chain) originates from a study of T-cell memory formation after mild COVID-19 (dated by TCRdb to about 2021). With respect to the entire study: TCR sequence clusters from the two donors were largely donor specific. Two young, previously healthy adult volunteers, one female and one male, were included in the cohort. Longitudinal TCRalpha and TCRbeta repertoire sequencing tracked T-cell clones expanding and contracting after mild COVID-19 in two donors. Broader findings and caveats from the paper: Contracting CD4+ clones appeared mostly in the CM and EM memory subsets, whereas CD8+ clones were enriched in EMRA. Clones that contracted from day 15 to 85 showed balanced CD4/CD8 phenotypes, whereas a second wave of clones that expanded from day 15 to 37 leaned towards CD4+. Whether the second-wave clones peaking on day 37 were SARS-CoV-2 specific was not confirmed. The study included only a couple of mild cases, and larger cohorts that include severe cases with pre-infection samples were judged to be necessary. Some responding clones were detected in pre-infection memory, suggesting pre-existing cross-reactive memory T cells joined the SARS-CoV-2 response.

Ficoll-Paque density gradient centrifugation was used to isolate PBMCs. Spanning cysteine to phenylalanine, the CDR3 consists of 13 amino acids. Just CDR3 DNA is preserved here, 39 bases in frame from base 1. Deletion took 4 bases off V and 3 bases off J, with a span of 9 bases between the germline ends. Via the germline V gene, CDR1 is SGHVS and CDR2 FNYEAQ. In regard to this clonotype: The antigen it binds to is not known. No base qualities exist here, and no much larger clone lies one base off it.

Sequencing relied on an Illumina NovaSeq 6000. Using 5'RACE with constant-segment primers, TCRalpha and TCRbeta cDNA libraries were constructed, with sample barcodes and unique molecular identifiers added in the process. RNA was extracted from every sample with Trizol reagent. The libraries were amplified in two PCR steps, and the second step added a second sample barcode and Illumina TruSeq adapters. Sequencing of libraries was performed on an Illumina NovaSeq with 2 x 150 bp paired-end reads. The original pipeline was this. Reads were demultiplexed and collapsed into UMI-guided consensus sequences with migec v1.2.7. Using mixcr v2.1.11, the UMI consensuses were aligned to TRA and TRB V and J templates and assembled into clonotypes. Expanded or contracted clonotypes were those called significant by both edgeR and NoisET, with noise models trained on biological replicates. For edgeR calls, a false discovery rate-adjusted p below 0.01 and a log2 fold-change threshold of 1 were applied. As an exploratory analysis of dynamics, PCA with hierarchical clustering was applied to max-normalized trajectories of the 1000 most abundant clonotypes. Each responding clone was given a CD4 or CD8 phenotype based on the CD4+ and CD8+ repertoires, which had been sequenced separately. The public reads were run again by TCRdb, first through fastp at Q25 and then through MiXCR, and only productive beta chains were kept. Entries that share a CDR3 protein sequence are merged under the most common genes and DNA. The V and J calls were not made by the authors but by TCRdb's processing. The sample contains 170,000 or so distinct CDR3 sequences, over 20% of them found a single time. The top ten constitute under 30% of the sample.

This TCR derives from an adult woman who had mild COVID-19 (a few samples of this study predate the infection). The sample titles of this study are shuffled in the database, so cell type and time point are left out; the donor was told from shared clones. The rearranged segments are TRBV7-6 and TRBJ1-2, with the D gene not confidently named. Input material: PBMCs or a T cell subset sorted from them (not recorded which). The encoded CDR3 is CASSSAGDYGYTF. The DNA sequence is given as TGTGCCAGCAGCTCCGCCGGAGACTATGGCTACACCTTC.